The 18 T cell receptor beta chains below were found in one sample sequenced in a study of spatial heterogeneity in lung cancer. A single record per CDR3 protein comes from TCRdb applying MiXCR to the 5' RACE reads. Of about 120,000 distinct CDR3 sequences in the sample, 9.5% to 14% were seen once. Time point described: blood at routine non-recurrence follow-up after resection. The sequenced sample was PBMCs, obtained at follow-up. These receptors originate from a female donor with early-stage non-small cell lung cancer.

This clonotype was detected a few times. The chain couples TRBV28 to TRBJ2-1, with D perhaps matching TRBD1 or TRBD2 (6 bases each). This CDR3 has 14 amino acids. Trimming left V 5 bases short and J 4 bases short, with 12 bases between. Germline V gene data show CDR1 as MDHEN and CDR2 as SYDVKM. Here the CDR3 DNA reads TGTGCCAGCAGTCTCACAGGGACTTACAATGAGCAGTTCTTC. Residues: CASSLTGTYNEQFF.

V gene TRBV2 combines with J gene TRBJ1-2; 9 bases agree with TRBD1. The CDR3 has 16 residues. Germline V lookup: CDR1 SNHLY, CDR2 FYNNEI. Unmatched junction bases numbered 16, after V lost 6 bases and J lost 8 bases. The chain's CDR3 is CASRRDRDRASRGYTF. CDR3 in DNA: TGTGCCAGCAGGAGAGACCGGGACAGGGCTTCCCGGGGCTACACCTTC.

This clonotype was seen repeatedly, ten times or more. This chain connects TRBV24-1 to TRBJ2-3, with 13 bases aligning to TRBD2. Germline trimming cut 5 bases from V and 0 bases from J; bases unmatched to any gene: 1. The CDR3 loop spans 16 amino acids. Germline loops: CDR1 KGHDR, CDR2 SFDVKD. The CDR3: CATSGTSGGSTDTQYF. The CDR3 DNA follows: TGTGCCACCAGTGGGACTAGCGGGGGAAGCACAGATACGCAGTATTTT.

A few counts support this clonotype. This chain links TRBV2 with TRBJ2-7, with TRBD2 matching over 11 bases. The ends lost 7 bases at V and 1 base at J; junction bases unmatched: 6. CDR3 length equals 15 residues. Germline V gene sequence: CDR1 SNHLY, CDR2 FYNNEI. CDR3 sequence: CASNRIAGGSYEQYF. The CDR3 DNA is TGTGCCAGCAACAGGATAGCGGGAGGGTCCTACGAGCAGTACTTC.

The genes are TRBV30 and TRBJ1-4; TRBD1 is a possible D gene (6 bases). Germline CDR1 is GTSNPN and CDR2 is SVGIG (reference sequence). CDR3 size: 13 residues. V dropped 3 bases and J dropped 8 bases, with 13 bases sitting between them. CDR3 amino acids: CAWRRGAGEKLFF. For the CDR3, the DNA is TGTGCCTGGAGGAGGGGGGCAGGCGAAAAACTGTTTTTT.

Only a few counts were recorded for this clonotype. The gene calls are TRBV29-1 and TRBJ2-1; 8 positions match TRBD2. The CDR3 is 14 amino acids. The germline V gene encodes CDR1 SQVTM and CDR2 ANQGSEA. Losses at the gene ends were 6 bases for V and 2 bases for J; bases not matched to a gene: 6. CDR3 sequence (DNA): TGCAGCGTGATAGCGGGACCCACCTACAATGAGCAGTTCTTC. This sequence encodes CSVIAGPTYNEQFF.

This clonotype was found a few times. This chain joins TRBV29-1 and TRBJ2-5; maybe TRBD2 (5 bases). The CDR3 length is 14 residues. The V end was cut by 8 bases, the J end by 1 base, with 17 bases between. Germline-derived CDR1 and CDR2 are SQVTM and ANQGSEA. The CDR3 DNA reads TGCAGCACCTATGACTGGGGAGTCCAAGAGACCCAGTACTTC. Protein sequence: CSTYDWGVQETQYF. Looking up the rest from reference TRBV29-1 and TRBJ2-5 gives the full variable domain: SAVISQKPSRDICQRGTSLTIQCQVDSQVTMMFWYRQQPGQSLTLIATANQGSEATYESGFVIDKFPISRPNLTFSTLTVSNMSPEDSSIYLCSTYDWGVQETQYFGPGTRLLVL.

At least ten counts were recorded for this clonotype. V is TRBV11-2 and J is TRBJ1-1; no reliable D call. The CDR3 is 13 residues long. Germline V lookup: CDR1 SGHAT, CDR2 FQNNGV. V gave up 1 base and J gave up 1 base, with 4 bases separating them. This CDR3 reads CASSLGQNTEAFF. For the CDR3, the DNA is TGTGCCAGCAGCTTAGGGCAGAACACTGAAGCTTTCTTT.

A note on this clonotype: A read error is possible here, since a much larger clone lies one base away. The V and J genes are TRBV12-3 or TRBV12-4 and TRBJ1-5; D is unclear. Trimming left V 3 bases short and J 0 bases short, with 9 bases between. The CDR3 sequence is 15 residues long. CDR3 DNA: TGTGCCAGCAGTTTTGATGGAAATAGCAATCAGCCCCAGCATTTT. Translation gives CASSFDGNSNQPQHF.

This clonotype came up a few times. The V and J genes are TRBV7-9 and TRBJ2-1; 10 bases are a match to TRBD2. The CDR3 covers 18 residues. Germline assignment: CDR1 SEHNR and CDR2 FQNEAQ (reference sequence). With 5 bases clipped from V and 0 bases from J, the junction kept 10 bases outside the gene matches. The CDR3 loop is CASSQLAGLPSSYNEQFF. CDR3 DNA sequence: TGTGCCAGCAGCCAACTAGCGGGATTACCGAGCTCCTACAATGAGCAGTTCTTC.

The gene calls are TRBV6-4 and TRBJ1-1; TRBD1 agrees at 8 bases. Trimming removed 6 bases from V and 4 bases from J; junction bases left unmatched: 7. The CDR3 runs to 14 residues. CDR1 is MRHNA and CDR2 is SNTAGT in the germline V gene. For the CDR3, the DNA is TGTGCCAGCAGATTAAGCGGGACAGGCACTGAAGCTTTCTTT. Translated, it gives CASRLSGTGTEAFF.

This clonotype was counted a few times. The gene calls are TRBV27 and TRBJ1-5; 8 bases match TRBD1. Per the germline V gene, CDR1 is MNHEY and CDR2 is SMNVEV (reference sequence). J lost 4 bases, V lost 6 bases, and 11 bases had no gene match. This CDR3 has 16 residues. CDR3 coding DNA: TGTGCCAGCAGGGCCAGTGGCAGGGGGCGTAATCAGCCCCAGCATTTT. Translating it yields CASRASGRGRNQPQHF.

This clonotype was recorded a few times. The J gene is TRBJ1-6, the V gene TRBV27; 8 positions agree with TRBD1. This CDR3 is built from 15 residues. The V gene's germline CDR1 is MNHEY and CDR2 SMNVEV (reference sequence). Germline trimming cut 4 bases from V and 7 bases from J; bases unmatched to any gene: 6. The CDR3 DNA is TGTGCCAGCAGTTATGCCGGGACAGGAAATTCACCCCTCCACTTT. It encodes CASSYAGTGNSPLHF.

Remarks on this clonotype: A much larger clone sits a single nucleotide away, making a read error possible. This chain joins TRBV29-1 and TRBJ1-1; D not resolved. The CDR3 has 12 residues. Germline V CDR1 and CDR2: SQVTM, ANQGSEA. The CDR3 region is CGVSSGSTEAFF. CDR3 nucleotides: TGCGGCGTTAGTTCTGGGAGCACTGAAGCTTTCTTT. The variable domain in full, with the rest retrieved from reference TRBV29-1 and TRBJ1-1, is SAVISQKPSRDICQRGTSLTIQCQVDSQVTMMFWYRQQPGQSLTLIATANQGSEATYESGFVIDKFPISRPNLTFSTLTVSNMSPEDSSIYLCGVSSGSTEAFFGQGTRLTVV.

The V and J genes are TRBV5-1 and TRBJ2-1; D may be TRBD2 (6 bases). CDR1 is SGHRS, CDR2 YFSETQ, per germline. This CDR3 is 18 amino acids long. With 0 bases removed from V and 3 bases from J, the gap between germline ends came to 19 bases. This CDR3 reads CASSLANLVTSSYNEQFF. The DNA for the CDR3 is TGCGCCAGCAGCTTGGCAAATCTGGTCACTAGCAGCTACAATGAGCAGTTCTTC.

The rearrangement joins TRBV2 to TRBJ2-3, with 8 bases aligning to TRBD1. Germline V lookup: CDR1 SNHLY, CDR2 FYNNEI. The trim removed 5 bases at V and 4 bases at J, leaving 5 bases unmatched. This CDR3 has 14 residues. CDR3 sequence (DNA): TGTGCCAGCAGTAAGGACAGGGTGCCAGATACGCAGTATTTT. Translated, it gives CASSKDRVPDTQYF. The variable domain in full, with the rest retrieved from reference TRBV2 and TRBJ2-3, is EPEVTQTPSHQVTQMGQEVILRCVPISNHLYFYWYRQILGQKVEFLVSFYNNEISEKSEIFDDQFSVERPDGSNFTLKIRSTKLEDSAMYFCASSKDRVPDTQYFGPGTRLTVL.

This clonotype was counted a few times. The V gene is TRBV6-2 or TRBV6-3, the J gene TRBJ2-1; 8 positions match TRBD1. The CDR3 sequence is 13 residues long. Germline loops: CDR1 MNHEY, CDR2 SVGEGT. Trimming cost V 5 bases and J 9 bases; bases outside gene matches: 6. CDR3 in amino acids: CASSRQGKSEQFF. CDR3 DNA: TGTGCCAGCAGTCGACAGGGGAAAAGTGAGCAGTTCTTC.

This clonotype has a count of ten or more. The rearrangement uses TRBV29-1 and TRBJ1-2, with a tentative D call TRBD1 (6 bases). The CDR3 is 16 residues long. The V and J ends lost 4 bases and 2 bases respectively, with 20 bases between them. The germline gives CDR1 SQVTM, CDR2 ANQGSEA. The CDR3 reads CSVGRGPGQGNYGYTF. CDR3 in DNA: TGCAGCGTTGGGCGGGGCCCGGGACAAGGAAACTATGGCTACACCTTC.